A selection of T cell receptor beta chains follows, all from one sample in a study of blood T cell repertoires in COVID-19. Profiled with immunoSEQ multiplex PCR; TCRdb holds only in-frame clones, not every one. Of about 240,000 clones listed, approximately 83% are singletons. The material sequenced was PBMCs or T cells enriched from blood (not recorded which). The source is a woman aged 40-49 years with acute COVID-19. Both conserved end residues are part of each CDR3. Each record gives: D gene, clone size, V gene, J gene, CDR3 DNA, CDR3 protein. D genes are given only for firm matches. Rows give clone size only sometimes, using once, few, many, or a class for an expanded clone.

>TRBD2|.|TRBV13|TRBJ2-7
TGTGCCAGCAGCTTAGTATCGGCGGGGGACGAGCAGTACTTC
CASSLVSAGDEQYF
>.|.|TRBV7-3|TRBJ2-1
TGTGCCAGCAGCCCGTTAGTCGGGAGCTCCTACAATGAGCAGTTCTTC
CASSPLVGSSYNEQFF
>TRBD1|.|TRBV11-3|TRBJ1-3
TGTGCCAGCAGCTACGTTCGGACAGGACTAGCCTCTGGAAACACCATATATTTT
CASSYVRTGLASGNTIYF
>TRBD1|few|TRBV6-1|TRBJ1-5
TGTGCCAGCAGTGAGGGACAGAAAAATCAGCCCCAGCATTTT
CASSEGQKNQPQHF
>TRBD1|.|TRBV7-3|TRBJ2-1
TGTGCCAGCAGCTTAAAACAGGGGTCCTACAATGAGCAGTTCTTC
CASSLKQGSYNEQFF
>.|.|TRBV7-2|TRBJ2-7
TGTGCCAGCAGCTTATTGGGGCCCTACGAGCAGTACTTC
CASSLLGPYEQYF
>.|.|TRBV19|TRBJ2-2
TGTGCCGGGGGCCCTGCGGGGGTCGGGGAGCTGTTTTTT
CAGGPAGVGELFF
>TRBD2|.|TRBV5-5|TRBJ2-3
TGTGCCAGCAGCACCGGGGTTAGCGGGCGGGATTTT
CASSTGVSGRDF
>TRBD2|.|TRBV7-6|TRBJ2-7
TGTGCCAGCAGCCCACTAGCGGGAGGGAGCTCCTACGAGCAGTACTTC
CASSPLAGGSSYEQYF
>.|.|TRBV5-1|TRBJ2-6
TGCGCCAGCAGCCCGGAGGGGGCGCACGGGGCCAACGTCCTGACTTTC
CASSPEGAHGANVLTF
>TRBD2|.|TRBV27|TRBJ2-7
TGTGCCAGCAGACCGAAACTGACTAGCGGGAGGCCCTACGAGCAGTACTTC
CASRPKLTSGRPYEQYF
>TRBD2|.|TRBV7-9|TRBJ2-7
TGTGCCAGCAGTCATAGCGGGAGGGCTTACGAGCAGTACTTC
CASSHSGRAYEQYF
>.|once|TRBV19|TRBJ2-3
TGTGCCAGTAGTATCACAGGTGGAAGAGATACGCAGTATTTT
CASSITGGRDTQYF
>.|.|TRBV7-3|TRBJ1-6
TGTGCCAGCAGCTCCGACACTAATTCACCCCTCCACTTT
CASSSDTNSPLHF
>.|.|TRBV30|TRBJ1-5
TGTGCCTGGAGTAGGCAGGATAGCAATCAGCCCCAGCATTTT
CAWSRQDSNQPQHF
>TRBD1|.|TRBV5-4|TRBJ1-6
TGTGCCAGCAGCTTGGAACAGGGGGGGTCACCCCTCCACTTT
CASSLEQGGSPLHF
>TRBD1|.|TRBV5-5|TRBJ2-3
TGTGCCAGCCAGAATGTTGGACAGGGGATACCAGATACGCAGTATTTT
CASQNVGQGIPDTQYF
>TRBD2|.|TRBV7-9|TRBJ2-7
TGTGCCAGCAGCCCAACCTCTAGCGGACCAACCTACGAGCAGTACTTC
CASSPTSSGPTYEQYF
>.|.|TRBV20-1|TRBJ1-2
TGCAGTGCTAGAGATCAGTATGGCTACACCTTC
CSARDQYGYTF
>.|.|TRBV6-5|TRBJ1-4
TGTGCCAGCATTAGTGAAAAACTGTTTTTT
CASISEKLFF
>.|.|TRBV18|TRBJ1-2
TGTGCCAGCTCACCCAGGGGATACGATGGCTACACCTTC
CASSPRGYDGYTF
>.|.|TRBV18|TRBJ2-1
TGTGCCAGCTCAGGGCCCAACAATGAGCAGTTCTTC
CASSGPNNEQFF
>.|.|TRBV6-5|TRBJ2-5
TGTGCCAGCAGCAGGGGCTTCCGAGAGACCCAGTACTTC
CASSRGFRETQYF
>.|.|TRBV10-3|TRBJ2-6
TGTGCCATCAGTGAGACCTCTGGCCAGGGGGCCAACGTCCTGACTTTC
CAISETSGQGANVLTF
>.|.|TRBV11-2|TRBJ2-3
TGTGCCAGCAGCTTAGTACTAGAAGATACGCAGTATTTT
CASSLVLEDTQYF
>TRBD1|.|TRBV9|TRBJ2-3
TGTGCCAGCAGCCTCACAGGGGGCCCAAGCACAGATACGCAGTATTTT
CASSLTGGPSTDTQYF
>TRBD1|.|TRBV11-2|TRBJ1-1
TGTGCCAGCAGCACCCATGCGACAGGGGTCGCTGAAGCTTTCTTT
CASSTHATGVAEAFF
>TRBD2|.|TRBV19|TRBJ2-3
TGTGCCAGTACCCGTGGGCGGGAGGGAGCAGATACGCAGTATTTT
CASTRGREGADTQYF
>.|.|TRBV29-1|TRBJ2-3
TGCAGCGTTGGGGGCGGAGGGGGCCAAACCCGCACAGATACGCAGTATTTT
CSVGGGGGQTRTDTQYF
>TRBD1|.|TRBV7-9|TRBJ2-1
TGTGCCAGCAGCGCCACCGGGACAGGGTTCTACAATGAGCAGTTCTTC
CASSATGTGFYNEQFF
>.|once|TRBV7-8|TRBJ1-3
TGTGCCAGCGGGTTAGGGGGGGTCTCTGGAAACACCATATATTTT
CASGLGGVSGNTIYF
>.|.|TRBV2|TRBJ1-6
TGTGCCAGCAGTGAAGGGCCAGGGTATAATTCACCCCTCCACTTT
CASSEGPGYNSPLHF
>.|.|TRBV19|TRBJ2-7
TGTGCCAGTAAGGCGGGCCCCTCCTACGAGCAGTACTTC
CASKAGPSYEQYF
>TRBD1|.|TRBV7-9|TRBJ1-1
TGTGCCAGCAGCTTAGCCGGGACAGTAGGCATGGACACTGAAGCTTTCTTT
CASSLAGTVGMDTEAFF
>.|.|TRBV12-5|TRBJ2-2
TGTGCTAGTGGTTTCGGGGGGCCTAACACCGGGGAGCTGTTTTTT
CASGFGGPNTGELFF
>.|.|TRBV7-9|TRBJ2-7
TGTGCCAGCAGCGTACCTCGGGACATCTCCTACGAGCAGTACTTC
CASSVPRDISYEQYF
>.|.|TRBV7-3|TRBJ2-2
TGTGCCAGCAGCTTAAATTATGTCGGGGAGCTGTTTTTT
CASSLNYVGELFF
>TRBD1|.|TRBV27|TRBJ2-7
TGTGCCAGCAGTTTAGCCAGGGGGCGTTACGAGCAGTACTTC
CASSLARGRYEQYF
>.|.|TRBV4-1|TRBJ2-1
TGCGCCAGCAGCCCAAGAGCGGGCTCTGAGCAGTTCTTC
CASSPRAGSEQFF
>TRBD2|.|TRBV7-3|TRBJ2-2
TGTGCCAGCAGCTTACTGGCGGGAGGAGATACCGGGGAGCTGTTTTTT
CASSLLAGGDTGELFF
>TRBD2|.|TRBV27|TRBJ2-1
TGTGCCAGCAGTCCCCAACCGGGGACTAGTATCTATGAGCAGTTCTTC
CASSPQPGTSIYEQFF
>TRBD1|few|TRBV3-1/TRBV3-2|TRBJ1-1
TGTGCCAGCAGCTCGACAGGGGAGGAGTTGTCTTTCTTT
CASSSTGEELSFF